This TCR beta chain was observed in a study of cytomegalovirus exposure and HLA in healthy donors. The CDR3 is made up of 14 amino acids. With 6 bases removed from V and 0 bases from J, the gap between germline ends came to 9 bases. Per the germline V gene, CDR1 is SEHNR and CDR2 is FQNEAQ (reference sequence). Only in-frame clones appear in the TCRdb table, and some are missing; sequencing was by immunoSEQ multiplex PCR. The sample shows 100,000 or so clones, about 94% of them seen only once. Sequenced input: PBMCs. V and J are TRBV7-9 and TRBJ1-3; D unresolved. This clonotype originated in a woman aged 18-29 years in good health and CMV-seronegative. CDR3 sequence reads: CASRSLPSGNTIYF. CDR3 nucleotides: TGTGCCAGCAGATCACTACCCTCTGGAAACACCATATATTTT.